A selection of T cell receptor beta chains follows, all from one sample in a study of shared clonotypes between healthy human individuals. TCRdb keeps only in-frame clones here, not all; method: immunoSEQ multiplex PCR. The table has some 2 million clones, approximately 95% seen once; the top ten hold more than 0.9%. The sequenced sample consisted of naive CD8+ T cells sorted from blood. These receptors originate from a man younger than 30 in good health. Each CDR3 is given with its conserved first and last residue.

CDR3: CASSPSQGGYEQYF
length: 14
V: TRBV19
J: TRBJ2-7

CDR3: CASSDRDPSISYNEQFF
length: 17
V: TRBV6-1
J: TRBJ2-1

CDR3: CASSTWTSGSSEQYF
length: 15
V: TRBV6-5
J: TRBJ2-7

CDR3: CASSPLIGLAQNTGELFF
length: 18
V: TRBV7-7
J: TRBJ2-2

CDR3: CASSPSYRGDNEQFF
length: 15
V: TRBV11-2
J: TRBJ2-1

CDR3: CASSQDRSSLYEQYF
length: 15
V: TRBV4-1
J: TRBJ2-7

CDR3: CASSAYNFYNEQFF
length: 14
V: TRBV5-8
J: TRBJ2-1

CDR3: CASSPRRQGVDSPLHF
length: 16
V: TRBV7-9
J: TRBJ1-6

CDR3: CASSQDRALTEAFF
length: 14
V: TRBV4-1
J: TRBJ1-1

CDR3: CVTVYGDTQYF
length: 11
V: TRBV6-6
J: TRBJ2-3

CDR3: CASSLWTSAGLETQYF
length: 16
V: TRBV5-4
J: TRBJ2-5

CDR3: CASSHGTGIDEQFF
length: 14
V: TRBV4-3
J: TRBJ2-1

CDR3: CAISNTGQGLYEQYF
length: 15
V: TRBV10-3
J: TRBJ2-7

CDR3: CAISGPGSHNPEQYF
length: 15
V: TRBV10-3
J: TRBJ2-7

CDR3: CASATQEQGAREQFF
length: 15
V: TRBV12-5
J: TRBJ2-1

CDR3: CASSLEWESVGEQYF
length: 15
V: TRBV5-1
J: TRBJ2-7

CDR3: CASSLIQGANYGYTF
length: 15
V: TRBV27
J: TRBJ1-2

CDR3: CASSLDTGELFF
length: 12
V: TRBV5-4
J: TRBJ2-2

CDR3: CASSPGTAPYEQYF
length: 14
V: TRBV11-2
J: TRBJ2-7

CDR3: CASSPGQTQETQYF
length: 14
V: TRBV5-1
J: TRBJ2-5

CDR3: CASSTLSTGGHYGYTF
length: 16
V: TRBV27
J: TRBJ1-2

CDR3: CATRFRGQTYEQYF
length: 14
V: TRBV27
J: TRBJ2-7

CDR3: CASSVGGLAHDEQYF
length: 15
V: TRBV9
J: TRBJ2-7

CDR3: CASMREATDTQYF
length: 13
V: TRBV2
J: TRBJ2-3

CDR3: CAISDPGGRAYEQYF
length: 15
V: TRBV10-3
J: TRBJ2-7

CDR3: CASSLAGATEAFF
length: 13
V: TRBV5-6
J: TRBJ1-1

CDR3: CASSTVALGYTF
length: 12
V: TRBV28
J: TRBJ1-2

CDR3: CASSLSYRDSGANVLTF
length: 17
V: TRBV5-5
J: TRBJ2-6

CDR3: CAWSSGSGTDTQYF
length: 14
V: TRBV30
J: TRBJ2-3

CDR3: CASSSLGTGLQETQYF
length: 16
V: TRBV28
J: TRBJ2-5

CDR3: CASSLPGPRGGTEAFF
length: 16
V: TRBV7-9
J: TRBJ1-1

CDR3: CASSLLLGGDTGELFF
length: 16
V: TRBV7-9
J: TRBJ2-2

CDR3: CASSPSLGEGYYEQYF
length: 16
V: TRBV27
J: TRBJ2-7

CDR3: CASSEKDPRYEQYF
length: 14
V: TRBV6-6
J: TRBJ2-7

CDR3: CAISLATGDSYEQYF
length: 15
V: TRBV10-3
J: TRBJ2-7

CDR3: CASSEWEQTMNTEAFF
length: 16
V: TRBV6-1
J: TRBJ1-1

CDR3: CASSPPIGESGFGDEQFF
length: 18
V: TRBV18
J: TRBJ2-1

CDR3: CASSLPNSYEQYF
length: 13
V: TRBV7-6
J: TRBJ2-7

CDR3: CASSEAGGTYEQYF
length: 14
V: TRBV6-1
J: TRBJ2-7

CDR3: CASSYHQRSNTGELFF
length: 16
V: TRBV6-5
J: TRBJ2-2

CDR3: CASSLEPGNQPQHF
length: 14
V: TRBV7-6
J: TRBJ1-5

CDR3: CASSAWDRDNEQFF
length: 14
V: TRBV18
J: TRBJ2-1

CDR3: CASSLRLAGEYEQYF
length: 15
V: TRBV13
J: TRBJ2-7

CDR3: CASSSGAQGGGGREKLFF
length: 18
V: TRBV11-2
J: TRBJ1-4

CDR3: CASSLVASRGETQYF
length: 15
V: TRBV7-9
J: TRBJ2-5

CDR3: CASSLKGTPYEQYF
length: 14
V: TRBV27
J: TRBJ2-7

CDR3: CASSFGIDTQYF
length: 12
V: TRBV11-2
J: TRBJ2-3

CDR3: CASSLEWDEQYF
length: 12
V: TRBV7-9
J: TRBJ2-7

CDR3: CASSKRQGGTYEQYF
length: 15
V: TRBV4-3
J: TRBJ2-7

CDR3: CASSANRGVGELFF
length: 14
V: TRBV9
J: TRBJ2-2

CDR3: CSAYRSTSPYEQYF
length: 14
V: TRBV29-1
J: TRBJ2-7